One and the same sample provided the 18 T cell receptor beta chains below, sequenced in a study of tumor-infiltrating lymphocytes in oesophageal squamous cell carcinoma. TCRdb used MiXCR to reprocess the PCR reads, holding one entry per CDR3 protein. The sample lists about 13,000 distinct CDR3 sequences, roughly half seen once, with over 10% in the top ten. The sample consisted of blood. These receptor sequences come from a female donor with esophageal squamous cell carcinoma.

Note on this clonotype: The CDR3 carries no conserved terminal phenylalanine or tryptophan, so it likely arises from a read error. No DNA is shown, since the ends of the CDR3 on it are uncertain; the CDR3 is the one TCRdb lists. This chain joins TRBV5-1 and TRBJ2-5; TRBD1 is the table's D call and was not checked against the DNA. The germline V gene encodes CDR1 SGHRS and CDR2 YFSETQ. The CDR3 is 18 amino acids in total, end residues counted. The CDR3 loop reads CASSPPGTGFHGGYTFGS.

This clonotype has at least ten counts. A read error may produce the germline difference seen at one junction end. The rearrangement links TRBV7-7 to TRBJ1-1; D remains ambiguous. The CDR3 contains 14 residues. CDR1 SSHAT and CDR2 FNYEAQ come from the germline V gene (reference sequence). For the CDR3, the DNA is TGTGCTAGCAGCAACCCCAGAATATGCACTGAAGCTTTCTTT. It translates to CASSNPRICTEAFF.

This clonotype was picked up many times. V gene TRBV2 combines with J gene TRBJ2-6; no clear D gene. This CDR3 contains 14 residues. Germline V gene data show CDR1 as SNHLY and CDR2 as FYNNEI. V was clipped by 8 bases and J by 0 bases, with 8 bases between them. CDR3 coding DNA: TGTGCCAGCGACGGCGGCTCTGGGGCCAACGTCCTGACTTTC. This encodes CASDGGSGANVLTF.

With respect to this clonotype: The conserved closing phenylalanine or tryptophan is absent in this CDR3, likely reflecting a read error. The limits of the CDR3 on the DNA are not certain, so only TCRdb's listed CDR3 is given. The chain uses TRBV6-1 and TRBJ2-6; the table's D gene call, TRBD1, was not cross checked with the DNA. Including both end residues, the CDR3 is 16 amino acids long. Looked up from germline, CDR1 is MNHNS and CDR2 is SASEGT. The CDR3 is CASRTGATNEKLFFGS.

This clonotype was seen repeatedly, ten times or more. V gene TRBV10-1 combines with J gene TRBJ2-5; 12 bases line up with TRBD2. CDR1 and CDR2 from the germline V gene are WNHNN and SYGVQD (reference sequence). Trimming removed 5 bases from V and 11 bases from J; junction bases left unmatched: 15. This CDR3 comprises 16 residues. The CDR3 here is CASSPIATSGSWEQYF. The CDR3 DNA is TGCGCCAGCAGTCCCATCGCGACTAGCGGGAGCTGGGAGCAGTACTTC.

The gene calls are TRBV6-6 and TRBJ2-1, with a possible D match to TRBD2 (6 bases). The ends were cut back, 11 bases at V and 1 base at J, with 18 bases in the middle. This CDR3 is 15 amino acids long. Per germline, CDR1 MNHNY and CDR2 SVGAGI (reference sequence). The CDR3 region has the DNA TGTGCCGGCTCTGGTGGGCTAGCGTCCTACAATGAGCAGTTCTTC. Its protein product is CAGSGGLASYNEQFF.

The chain carries TRBV11-2 and TRBJ1-1; D is unresolved. This CDR3 is built from 17 residues. Trimming removed 3 bases from V and 1 base from J, with 18 bases in between. Germline CDR1 reads SGHAT; CDR2 reads FQNNGV. CDR3 DNA: TGTGCCAGCAGCTTGGTAAGGGTGGCTGCGGGGAACACTGAAGCTTTCTTT. Residues: CASSLVRVAAGNTEAFF.

This clonotype was counted at least ten times. This chain joins TRBV9 and TRBJ1-3; TRBD1 matches 7 bases. CDR1 and CDR2 (germline): SGDLS, YYNGEE. CDR3 length: 16 residues. V was clipped by 0 bases and J by 0 bases; unmatched bases: 3. The CDR3: CASSVAGQISGNTIYF. The DNA for the CDR3 is TGTGCCAGCAGCGTAGCGGGACAGATCTCTGGAAACACCATATATTTT.

About this clonotype: This CDR3 fails to terminate in the conserved phenylalanine or tryptophan, so it likely reflects a read error. V usage is TRBV7-8 and J usage is TRBJ2-7, with TRBD1 matching over 7 bases. The CDR3 contains 13 residues. Germline trimming cut 5 bases from V and 6 bases from J; bases unmatched to any gene: 7. Per germline, CDR1 SGHVS and CDR2 FQNEAQ. The CDR3: CASSTIGQAEQYL. Here the CDR3 DNA reads TGTGCCAGCAGCACCATAGGACAGGCCGAGCAGTACTTA.

By share of the sample, this clonotype is medium-sized. The CDR3 nucleotides are TGTGCCAGCAGCTTGGGGGGCCCGGGCTATGGCTACACCTTC. Translation gives CASSLGGPGYGYTF. The chain employs TRBV5-6 and TRBJ1-2; D is possibly TRBD1 (5 bases). V lost 0 bases and J lost 4, with 10 bases in between. Germline V lookup: CDR1 SGHDT, CDR2 YYEEEE. The CDR3 consists of 14 residues.

V usage is TRBV7-4 and J usage is TRBJ2-6, with 8 nucleotides matching TRBD2. The end of the DNA aligns better with TRBJ2-1, so the J call may be wrong. CDR1 and CDR2 from the germline V gene are SGHVT and SQSDAQ. The CDR3 is made up of 14 amino acids. This CDR3 reads CASSLVGGVNEQFF. The DNA for the CDR3 is TGTGCCAGCAGCTTAGTCGGGGGGGTCAATGAGCAGTTCTTC.

In this sample, this clonotype turned up many times. The V gene is TRBV5-5, the J gene TRBJ2-7, with D uncertain. V was shortened by 0 bases and J by 7 bases, with 11 bases between the two germline ends. Looked up from germline, CDR1 is SGHKS and CDR2 is YYEKEE (reference sequence). The CDR3 is made up of 13 amino acids. CDR3 coding DNA: TGTGCCAGCAGCTTGGGATCGGGTAGGGAGCAGTACTTC. The encoded protein is CASSLGSGREQYF. Supplemented by reference TRBV5-5 and TRBJ2-7, the full variable domain reads DAGVTQSPTHLIKTRGQQVTLRCSPISGHKSVSWYQQVLGQGPQFIFQYYEKEERGRGNFPDRFSARQFPNYSSELNVNALLLGDSALYLCASSLGSGREQYFGPGTRLTVT.

The rearrangement uses TRBV7-9 and TRBJ1-5; a weak D match, TRBD1 (6 bases). Per the germline V gene, CDR1 is SEHNR and CDR2 is FQNEAQ (reference sequence). The V gene lost 5 bases and the J gene lost 3 bases, with 17 bases spanning the gap. The CDR3 has 16 amino acids. The CDR3 bases are TGTGCCAGCAGCACAGGGAGGGGATCTATCAATCAGCCCCAGCATTTT. Residues: CASSTGRGSINQPQHF.

V is TRBV7-6 and J is TRBJ1-1, with D tentatively TRBD1 (5 bases). The CDR3 runs 13 residues. Germline loops: CDR1 SGHVS, CDR2 FNYEAQ. The V gene lost 5 bases and the J gene lost 1 base, with 8 bases spanning the gap. The CDR3 loop reads CASSRDSNTEAFF. The DNA for the CDR3 is TGTGCCAGCAGCCGGGACTCGAACACTGAAGCTTTCTTT.

There are a few counts of this clonotype. V is TRBV3-1 and J is TRBJ1-2; a possible D gene is TRBD1 (5 bases). The CDR3 extends over 15 amino acids. Germline loops: CDR1 LGHDT, CDR2 YNNKEL (reference sequence). The V end was cut by 1 base, the J end by 6 bases, with 15 bases between. CDR3 residues: CASSQGGEGGHGYTF. CDR3 DNA sequence: TGTGCCAGCAGCCAAGGGGGGGAGGGTGGCCATGGCTACACCTTC.

J is TRBJ1-1 and V is TRBV6-5; 8 nucleotides match TRBD1. Trimming at V came to 8 bases and at J to 2 bases, leaving 16 bases not matched to a gene. Germline V lookup: CDR1 MNHEY, CDR2 SVGAGI. This CDR3 comprises 17 residues. CDR3 sequence (DNA): TGTGCCAGCGTTGGGGGGACAGGCGGGTTGTTTAACACTGAAGCTTTCTTT. Its translation is CASVGGTGGLFNTEAFF.

This clonotype is medium-sized. The chain combines TRBV11-1 with TRBJ2-3; unclear D gene. The CDR3 has 14 residues. Trimming stripped 2 bases from V and 2 bases from J, with 8 bases between. CDR1 and CDR2 (germline): SGHAT, FQDESV (reference sequence). The CDR3 DNA reads as TGTGCCAGCAGCTTAAATCCGTCCACAGATACGCAGTATTTT. This translates into CASSLNPSTDTQYF.

The chain is built from TRBV7-6 and TRBJ2-1; the D is unclear. Trimming left V 4 bases short and J 8 bases short, with 18 bases between. The CDR3 spans 15 residues. Germline V CDR1 and CDR2: SGHVS, FNYEAQ. CDR3 protein: CASSSGRLDGDEQFF. CDR3 coding DNA: TGTGCCAGCAGCTCGGGCAGGCTGGATGGGGATGAGCAGTTCTTC.